This TCR beta chain originates from a study of radiotherapy plus CTLA-4 blockade in lung cancer. About the research overall: Among enrolled patients, roughly 17% responded and 31% achieved disease control.

TCRdb's table, derived via immunoSEQ multiplex PCR, lists solely in-frame clones and lacks some. The sample has roughly 76,000 clones, roughly 80% seen once. CDR1 is MDHEN and CDR2 is SYDVKM in the germline V gene. The CDR3 covers 14 residues. Between the trimmed V and J ends, which lost 6 bases and 4 bases, there was a span of 15 bases. Lung cancer patients with chemo-refractory metastatic non-small-cell disease were given focal radiation plus CTLA-4 blockade with ipilimumab. Overall study results and limits: Response was reportedly best predicted by early blood T cell clone dynamics, with interferon-beta.

To note about this clone: The antigen is not known.

The source of this sequence is a human donor with non-small cell lung cancer whose response to radiotherapy plus ipilimumab could not be evaluated. Sequencing used peripheral blood, obtained from a patient treated with radiotherapy plus ipilimumab. This chain links TRBV28 with TRBJ1-1, with a possible D match to TRBD1 (5 bases). CDR3 nucleotide sequence: TGTGCCAGCAGCCGTTCCAGGAGGGGCACTGAAGCTTTCTTT. Its protein product is CASSRSRRGTEAFF.